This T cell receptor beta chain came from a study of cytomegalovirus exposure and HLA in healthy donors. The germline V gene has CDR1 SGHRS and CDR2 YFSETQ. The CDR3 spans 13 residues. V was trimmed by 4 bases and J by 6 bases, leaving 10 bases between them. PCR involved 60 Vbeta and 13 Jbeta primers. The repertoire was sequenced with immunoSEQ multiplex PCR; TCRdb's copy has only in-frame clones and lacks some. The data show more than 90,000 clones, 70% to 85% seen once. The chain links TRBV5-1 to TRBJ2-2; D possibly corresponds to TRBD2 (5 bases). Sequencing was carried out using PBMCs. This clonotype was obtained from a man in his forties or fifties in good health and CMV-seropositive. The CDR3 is CASSPPRAGELFF. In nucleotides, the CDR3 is TGCGCCAGCAGCCCCCCGAGGGCCGGGGAGCTGTTTTTT.